The text below deals with one T cell receptor (beta chain). The data were obtained in a study of control samples from healthy donors and cancer patients. The V end was cut by 2 bases, the J end by 10 bases, with 12 bases between. This CDR3 comprises 13 residues. The germline V gene has CDR1 SGHTA and CDR2 FQGTGA. Method: immunoSEQ multiplex PCR; TCRdb's copy keeps in-frame clones and lacks some. The table lists some 250,000 clones, roughly 80% of them singletons. Sequencing was carried out using PBMCs. The sequence derives from a woman aged 55-70 years with lung cancer. This chain uses TRBV7-3 with TRBJ2-1, with D maybe TRBD2 (5 bases). The CDR3 DNA is TGTGCCAGCAGCTTAGACTACAGATCCGAGCAGTTCTTC. Protein sequence: CASSLDYRSEQFF.